A single sample gave rise to the 26 T cell receptor beta chains below, sequenced in a study of cytomegalovirus exposure and HLA in healthy donors. Primers for the PCR totalled 60 Vbeta and 13 Jbeta. The repertoire was sequenced with immunoSEQ multiplex PCR; TCRdb's copy has only in-frame clones and lacks some. The table includes more than 85,000 clones, nearly 70% detected once. The sequenced sample consisted of PBMCs. All receptors derive from a woman in her seventies in good health and CMV-seropositive.

The gene calls are TRBV7-3 and TRBJ1-1, with D perhaps TRBD1 (6 bases). The germline V gene encodes CDR1 SGHTA and CDR2 FQGTGA. Trimming stripped 0 bases from V and 1 base from J, with 6 bases between. The CDR3 is 14 residues long. Here the CDR3 DNA reads TGTGCCAGCAGCTTAACAGGGGGGAACACTGAAGCTTTCTTT. It yields the protein CASSLTGGNTEAFF.

This sequence joins TRBV6-4 and TRBJ2-1; 11 bases are a match to TRBD2. Trimming cost V 5 bases and J 6 bases; bases outside gene matches: 3. This CDR3 has 14 residues. Germline CDR1 reads MRHNA; CDR2 reads SNTAGT. The CDR3 DNA is TGTGCCAGCAGTTTAGCGGGGGGGTTCAATGAGCAGTTCTTC. Amino acids: CASSLAGGFNEQFF.

V gene TRBV18 combines with J gene TRBJ1-3; the D is unclear. CDR1 and CDR2 (germline): KGHSH, LQKENI. The CDR3 contains 17 residues. V was pared by 3 bases and J by 0 bases, with 15 bases between. CDR3 DNA sequence: TGTGCCAGCTCACCGGTTGAGAGGGCGAGCTCTGGAAACACCATATATTTT. Its translation: CASSPVERASSGNTIYF.

V usage is TRBV2 and J usage is TRBJ1-2; D not certain. The V gene lost 6 bases and the J gene lost 6 bases, with 11 bases spanning the gap. CDR1 and CDR2 (germline): SNHLY, FYNNEI. This CDR3 spans 12 amino acids. CDR3 loop: CASRRLRNGYTF. The CDR3 region has the DNA TGTGCCAGCAGAAGACTCCGAAATGGCTACACCTTC.

The chain employs TRBV30 and TRBJ1-1; 11 bases agree with TRBD1. Trimming at V came to 2 bases and at J to 0 bases, leaving 8 bases not matched to a gene. Germline CDR1 reads GTSNPN; CDR2 reads SVGIG (reference sequence). This CDR3 has 17 residues. For the CDR3, the DNA is TGTGCCTGGAGTTCGCCGGGACAGGGGGTAATGAACACTGAAGCTTTCTTT. This codes for CAWSSPGQGVMNTEAFF.

The chain couples TRBV30 to TRBJ1-2; no clear D gene. This CDR3 is 13 amino acids long. Per the germline V gene, CDR1 is GTSNPN and CDR2 is SVGIG (reference sequence). The V end was cut by 4 bases, the J end by 3 bases, with 12 bases between. The CDR3 loop reads CAWTPREDYGYTF. Written as DNA, the CDR3 is TGTGCCTGGACTCCACGGGAGGACTATGGCTACACCTTC.

The chain joins TRBV9 to TRBJ1-2, with D maybe TRBD1 (6 bases). Germline V CDR1 and CDR2: SGDLS, YYNGEE. Deletions cut 4 bases from V and 4 bases from J, with 14 bases between. The CDR3 has 14 amino acids. CDR3 region: CASSPGGQAYGYTF. CDR3 in DNA: TGTGCCAGCAGCCCCGGGGGGCAGGCCTATGGCTACACCTTC.

This clone was found a few times. The chain has TRBV9 and TRBJ2-1; 9 bases line up with TRBD1. V shed 0 bases, J shed 9 bases, and the junction held 10 bases outside the gene matches. The CDR3 is 16 amino acids. Germline V gene sequence: CDR1 SGDLS, CDR2 YYNGEE. The CDR3 region has the DNA TGTGCCAGCAGCGTAGGAGGACAGGGGCCTCCCTTTGAGCAGTTCTTC. Amino acid sequence: CASSVGGQGPPFEQFF. Using reference TRBV9 and TRBJ2-1 for the parts outside the CDR3, the full variable domain is DSGVTQTPKHLITATGQRVTLRCSPRSGDLSVYWYQQSLDQGLQFLIQYYNGEERAKGNILERFSAQQFPDLHSELNLSSLELGDSALYFCASSVGGQGPPFEQFFGPGTRLTVL.

J is TRBJ2-3 and V is TRBV5-1, with D possibly TRBD1 on 5 matching bases. The CDR3 is 14 amino acids. The V end was cut by 0 bases, the J end by 4 bases, with 9 bases between. Germline V CDR1 and CDR2: SGHRS, YFSETQ. CDR3: CASSLEGLPDTQYF. The CDR3 region has the DNA TGCGCCAGCAGCTTGGAGGGGCTCCCAGATACGCAGTATTTT.

The sample holds one count of this clone. The chain recombines TRBV5-1 with TRBJ2-1; tentatively, D is TRBD2 (6 bases). The CDR3 loop spans 15 amino acids. Deletions cut 0 bases from V and 7 bases from J, with 14 bases between. The germline gives CDR1 SGHRS, CDR2 YFSETQ. DNA for the CDR3: TGCGCCAGCAGCTTGGGGGGGGTACCGACTAATGAGCAGTTCTTC. It specifies CASSLGGVPTNEQFF.

The rearrangement links TRBV7-8 to TRBJ1-5; D is undetermined. V lost 5 bases and J lost 4, with 6 bases in between. Germline lookup yields CDR1 SGHVS and CDR2 FQNEAQ. The CDR3 loop spans 12 amino acids. This CDR3 reads CASSRLNQPQHF. DNA for the CDR3: TGTGCCAGCAGCCGACTTAATCAGCCCCAGCATTTT.

This clone was detected only a few times. This chain connects TRBV29-1 to TRBJ2-2; TRBD1 matches 7 bases. Germline values: CDR1 SQVTM, CDR2 ANQGSEA. This CDR3 is built from 13 residues. With 6 bases clipped from V and 5 bases from J, the junction kept 6 bases outside the gene matches. CDR3 in amino acids: CSVDRVKTGELFF. The CDR3 DNA sequence: TGCAGCGTAGACAGGGTCAAAACCGGGGAGCTGTTTTTT.

This chain's CDR3 is CASSFTGVWEQFF. The CDR3 DNA is TGCGCCAGCAGCTTTACAGGGGTATGGGAGCAGTTCTTC. The chain couples TRBV5-1 to TRBJ2-1, with 7 bases matching TRBD1. Germline values: CDR1 SGHRS, CDR2 YFSETQ. Trimming took 2 bases from V and 10 from J; bases not matched to a gene: 6. This CDR3 contains 13 residues.

The chain combines TRBV6-6 with TRBJ1-1, with 8 bases fitting TRBD1. The trim removed 2 bases at V and 10 bases at J, leaving 9 bases unmatched. CDR3 size: 14 residues. Germline V gene data show CDR1 as MNHNY and CDR2 as SVGAGI (reference sequence). The CDR3 nucleotides are TGTGCCAGCAGTTACGGGCAGGGGGCGCAACCAGCTTTCTTT. Translated, it gives CASSYGQGAQPAFF.

The chain is built from TRBV30 and TRBJ1-2; 8 positions agree with TRBD1. CDR1 and CDR2 (germline): GTSNPN, SVGIG (reference sequence). The CDR3 totals 20 residues. Trimming at V came to 2 bases and at J to 3 bases, leaving 23 bases not matched to a gene. CDR3 loop: CAWSSPRFGTGGYLDYGYTF. The CDR3 DNA sequence: TGTGCCTGGAGTTCCCCTCGTTTCGGGACAGGAGGATATCTCGACTATGGCTACACCTTC.

The chain couples TRBV7-3 to TRBJ1-6, with D possibly matching TRBD1 (6 bases). The CDR3 sequence is 15 residues long. V was cut by 2 bases and J by 7 bases, with 12 bases left in between. CDR1 SGHTA and CDR2 FQGTGA come from the germline V gene. CDR3 sequence (DNA): TGTGCCAGCAGCTTAGCAGGGGCGGAGAATTCACCCCTCCACTTT. Protein product: CASSLAGAENSPLHF.

The chain combines TRBV5-8 with TRBJ1-4, with TRBD1 identical over 8 bases. V trimming: 8 bases; J trimming: 8 bases; junction bases outside the gene matches: 11. This CDR3 spans 14 amino acids. CDR1 and CDR2 (germline): SGHTS, YDEGEE. The CDR3 DNA sequence: TGTGCCAGTACCATCAGGGGGCAGCGGGAAAAACTGTTTTTT. As protein: CASTIRGQREKLFF.

The CDR3 loop reads CASSLVGERDTEAFF. CDR3 sequence (DNA): TGTGCCAGCAGCTTAGTCGGGGAGAGGGACACTGAAGCTTTCTTT. The chain carries TRBV13 and TRBJ1-1; no clear D. Per the germline V gene, CDR1 is PRHDT and CDR2 is FYEKMQ (reference sequence). V dropped 1 base and J dropped 3 bases, with 12 bases sitting between them. The CDR3 covers 15 residues.

The chain joins TRBV6-1 to TRBJ2-7, with TRBD2 matching over 7 bases. The CDR3 runs to 13 residues. J lost 6 bases, V lost 5 bases, and 7 bases had no gene match. Germline V gene data show CDR1 as MNHNS and CDR2 as SASEGT. This CDR3 is CASSFQGGIEQYF. DNA of the CDR3: TGTGCCAGCAGTTTCCAGGGAGGGATCGAGCAGTACTTC.

In this sample, this clone turned up a few times. The chain links TRBV6-1 to TRBJ1-3; D might be TRBD1 (6 bases). Trimming cost V 6 bases and J 0 bases, with 12 bases left between them. The CDR3 has 15 residues. Looked up from germline, CDR1 is MNHNS and CDR2 is SASEGT. CDR3 sequence: CASRSGDSSGNTIYF. DNA of the CDR3: TGTGCCAGCAGGTCAGGGGATAGCTCTGGAAACACCATATATTTT.

The chain couples TRBV19 to TRBJ1-1, with TRBD1 matching 7 bases. This CDR3 region has 16 residues. V lost 4 bases to trimming and J lost 1 base; unmatched junction nucleotides: 9. Germline CDR1 LNHDA, CDR2 SQIVND (reference sequence). The CDR3 DNA follows: TGTGCCAGTAGTAAGCGACAGGGATTGACGAACACTGAAGCTTTCTTT. Translation gives CASSKRQGLTNTEAFF.

The chain uses TRBV6-4 and TRBJ1-1, with 9 bases identical to TRBD1. The CDR3 extends over 15 amino acids. The germline V gene has CDR1 MRHNA and CDR2 SNTAGT. V lost 8 bases to trimming and J lost 0 bases; unmatched junction nucleotides: 7. The CDR3 protein is CASRWTGAMNTEAFF. CDR3 sequence (DNA): TGTGCCAGCCGGTGGACAGGGGCTATGAACACTGAAGCTTTCTTT.

V and J are TRBV5-1 and TRBJ2-3; tentatively, D is TRBD2 (6 bases). Trimming removed 1 base from V and 1 base from J, with 10 bases in between. Per germline, CDR1 SGHRS and CDR2 YFSETQ. The CDR3 runs 15 residues. CDR3 nucleotide sequence: TGCGCCAGCAGCTTGCCCGGAGGGGGCACAGATACGCAGTATTTT. Translated, it gives CASSLPGGGTDTQYF.

The chain is built from TRBV27 and TRBJ1-2; TRBD1 might be the D (6 bases). Germline CDR1 reads MNHEY; CDR2 reads SMNVEV (reference sequence). The CDR3 spans 13 residues. The V end was cut by 5 bases, the J end by 6 bases, with 13 bases between. CDR3 amino acids: CASSGTFGDGYTF. The DNA of the CDR3 is TGTGCCAGCAGTGGGACATTTGGGGATGGCTACACCTTC.

The chain carries TRBV6-1 and TRBJ1-2, with D hard to call. In germline, CDR1 is MNHNS, CDR2 SASEGT. Trimming took off 10 bases at V and 7 bases at J, with 10 bases between the two ends. The CDR3 totals 10 residues. The DNA for the CDR3 is TGTGCCACTAGCCTTTTTGGCTACACCTTC. Translating it yields CATSLFGYTF.

V gene TRBV6-5 combines with J gene TRBJ2-3; 7 bases align to TRBD1. Germline V gene lookup returns CDR1 MNHEY and CDR2 SVGAGI. This CDR3 contains 16 residues. Trimming at V came to 4 bases and at J to 5 bases, leaving 12 bases not matched to a gene. This chain's CDR3 is CASSLMRRQGRDTQYF. CDR3 nucleotides: TGTGCCAGCAGTTTGATGCGTAGACAGGGAAGAGATACGCAGTATTTT.